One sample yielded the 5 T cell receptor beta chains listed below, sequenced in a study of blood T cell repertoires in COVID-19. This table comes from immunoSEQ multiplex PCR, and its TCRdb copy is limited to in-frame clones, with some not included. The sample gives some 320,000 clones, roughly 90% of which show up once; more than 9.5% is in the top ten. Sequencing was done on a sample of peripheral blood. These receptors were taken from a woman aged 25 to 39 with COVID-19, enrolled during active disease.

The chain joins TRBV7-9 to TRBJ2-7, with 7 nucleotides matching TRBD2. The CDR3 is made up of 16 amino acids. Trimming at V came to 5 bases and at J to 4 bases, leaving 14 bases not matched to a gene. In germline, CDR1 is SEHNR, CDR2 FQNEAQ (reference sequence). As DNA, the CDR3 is TGTGCCAGCAGCGGGGACTACTATATTTCTACTTACGAGCAGTACTTC. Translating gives CASSGDYYISTYEQYF.

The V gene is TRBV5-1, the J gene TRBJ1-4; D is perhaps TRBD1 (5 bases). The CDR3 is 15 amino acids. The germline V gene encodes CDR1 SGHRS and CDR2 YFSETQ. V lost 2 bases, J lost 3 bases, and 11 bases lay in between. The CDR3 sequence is CASSLGDSSNEKLFF. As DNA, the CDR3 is TGCGCCAGCAGCTTAGGTGACAGTTCTAATGAAAAACTGTTTTTT.

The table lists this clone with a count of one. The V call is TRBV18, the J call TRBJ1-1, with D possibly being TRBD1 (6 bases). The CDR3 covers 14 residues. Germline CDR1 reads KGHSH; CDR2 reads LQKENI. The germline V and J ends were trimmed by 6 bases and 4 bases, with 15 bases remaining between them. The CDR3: CASSPGQISTEAFF. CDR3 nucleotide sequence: TGTGCCAGCTCCCCGGGACAAATTAGCACTGAAGCTTTCTTT.

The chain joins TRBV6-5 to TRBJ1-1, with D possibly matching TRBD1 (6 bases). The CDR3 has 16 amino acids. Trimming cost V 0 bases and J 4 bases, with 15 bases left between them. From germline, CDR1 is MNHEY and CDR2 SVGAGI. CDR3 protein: CASSYSMRGRGTEAFF. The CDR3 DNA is TGTGCCAGCAGTTACTCGATGCGGGGGCGAGGCACTGAAGCTTTCTTT.

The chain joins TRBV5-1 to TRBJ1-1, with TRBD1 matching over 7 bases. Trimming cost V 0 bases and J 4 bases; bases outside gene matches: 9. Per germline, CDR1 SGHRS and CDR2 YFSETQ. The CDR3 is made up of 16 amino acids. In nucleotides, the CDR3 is TGCGCCAGCAGCTTGGTTATACAGGGGTCGGGCACTGAAGCTTTCTTT. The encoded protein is CASSLVIQGSGTEAFF.